These T cell receptor beta chains were read from a single sample in a study of cytomegalovirus exposure and HLA in healthy donors. The assay was immunoSEQ multiplex PCR, and TCRdb's table has in-frame clones only and misses some. Of some 120,000 clones in the sample, roughly 76% were seen once. Specimen: PBMCs. Source of these receptors: a woman in her 50s in good health and CMV-seronegative. CDR3s include the opening cysteine and the closing phenylalanine or tryptophan. A D gene is named only where the DNA matches it firmly. Clone size is not always given. Where it is, it says once, few, many or a class for expanded clones.

j_gene	d_gene	v_gene	abundance	CDR3aa	CDR3nt
TRBJ2-3	TRBD2	TRBV7-9	.	CSSSLVAGGPDTQYF	TGTTCCAGCAGCTTAGTAGCGGGAGGGCCAGATACGCAGTATTTT
TRBJ2-7	TRBD2	TRBV10-3	.	CAIKGTGGPQHEQYF	TGTGCCATCAAGGGGACGGGAGGGCCTCAGCACGAGCAGTACTTC
TRBJ2-1	.	TRBV28	.	CASTIALPYNEQFF	TGTGCCAGCACAATAGCGCTACCCTACAATGAGCAGTTCTTC
TRBJ2-3	TRBD1	TRBV27	.	CASSIMGQGLTDTQYF	TGTGCCAGCAGTATAATGGGACAGGGGTTAACAGATACGCAGTATTTT
TRBJ2-5	.	TRBV18	.	CASSPPRADTRETQYF	TGTGCCAGCTCACCACCTAGGGCTGATACTAGGGAGACCCAGTACTTC
TRBJ2-1	TRBD1	TRBV19	.	CASSSGTGGYNEQFF	TGTGCCAGTAGTAGTGGGACAGGGGGCTACAATGAGCAGTTCTTC
TRBJ1-4	TRBD1	TRBV19	.	CASTSIRQGATNEKLFF	TGTGCCAGTACCTCGATAAGACAGGGCGCAACTAATGAAAAACTGTTTTTT
TRBJ2-1	TRBD2	TRBV6-5	.	CASSYSSGNSYNEQFF	TGTGCCAGCAGTTACTCTAGCGGGAATTCCTACAATGAGCAGTTCTTC
TRBJ1-6	.	TRBV14	.	CASSLDGGSPLHF	TGTGCCAGCAGCCTAGACGGAGGGTCACCCCTCCACTTT
TRBJ2-2	.	TRBV19	.	CASSVYRENTGELFF	TGTGCCAGTAGTGTATACAGGGAGAACACCGGGGAGCTGTTTTTT
TRBJ2-5	TRBD2	TRBV2	.	CANSEAMAGGGGAETQYF	TGTGCCAACAGTGAGGCCATGGCGGGCGGGGGGGGAGCAGAGACCCAGTACTTC
TRBJ1-1	TRBD1	TRBV27	.	CASSRGQMNTEAFF	TGTGCCAGCAGCAGGGGACAGATGAACACTGAAGCTTTCTTT
TRBJ2-5	.	TRBV28	.	CASSLSFSEPQETQYF	TGTGCCAGCAGTTTATCATTCTCAGAACCCCAAGAGACCCAGTACTTC
TRBJ2-2	.	TRBV6-5	.	CASSTSPGELFF	TGTGCCAGCAGTACATCCCCCGGGGAGCTGTTTTTT
TRBJ2-7	.	TRBV4-1	.	CASSHPGLARGYESYEQYF	TGCGCCAGCAGCCACCCCGGACTAGCCAGGGGGTACGAGTCCTACGAGCAGTACTTC
TRBJ2-4	.	TRBV10-1	.	CASSGTPAKNIQYF	TGCGCCAGCAGTGGGACTCCGGCCAAAAACATTCAGTACTTC
TRBJ1-4	.	TRBV30	once	CAWRKQGVTNEKLFF	TGTGCCTGGAGGAAACAGGGTGTCACTAATGAAAAACTGTTTTTT
TRBJ2-3	.	TRBV7-6	.	CASSLEAGLTDTQYF	TGTGCCAGCAGCTTAGAGGCAGGGCTCACAGATACGCAGTATTTT
TRBJ1-4	TRBD1	TRBV4-2	.	CASRSPGQMNEKLFF	TGTGCCAGCAGGTCCCCGGGACAGATGAATGAAAAACTGTTTTTT
TRBJ1-2	TRBD1	TRBV4-2	.	CASSPPAGGMFYGYTF	TGTGCCAGCAGCCCTCCGGCAGGGGGCATGTTCTATGGCTACACCTTC
TRBJ2-1	TRBD2	TRBV19	.	CASGGDRTSGNNEQFF	TGTGCCAGTGGTGGGGACCGGACTAGCGGAAACAATGAGCAGTTCTTC
TRBJ1-2	TRBD1	TRBV7-9	few	CASSWDRVGYTF	TGTGCCAGCAGCTGGGACAGGGTCGGCTACACCTTC
TRBJ2-6	.	TRBV5-6	.	CASSSYRELSGANVLTF	TGTGCCAGCAGCTCCTACAGGGAATTGTCTGGGGCCAACGTCCTGACTTTC
TRBJ1-2	.	TRBV27	.	CASKNPGGYGYTF	TGTGCCAGTAAAAACCCCGGGGGCTATGGCTACACCTTC
TRBJ2-2	.	TRBV7-9	.	CASIVLRGRANGELFF	TGTGCCAGCATCGTCCTGAGGGGGAGGGCCAACGGGGAGCTGTTTTTT
TRBJ1-1	.	TRBV28	.	CASSSRRQLTEAFF	TGTGCCAGCAGTTCCCGAAGACAGCTCACTGAAGCTTTCTTT
TRBJ2-1	.	TRBV6-1	.	CASSDLGEDEQFF	TGTGCCAGCAGTGATTTAGGCGAGGATGAGCAGTTCTTC
TRBJ2-1	.	TRBV30	.	CAWSREANEQFF	TGTGCCTGGAGTAGGGAGGCGAATGAGCAGTTCTTC
TRBJ1-1	TRBD1	TRBV5-5	.	CASSRDQGAGAFF	TGTGCCAGCAGCCGAGATCAGGGGGCGGGGGCTTTCTTT
TRBJ1-1	TRBD1	TRBV7-8	few	CASSRRDRDTEAFF	TGTGCCAGCAGCCGCCGGGACAGAGACACTGAAGCTTTCTTT
TRBJ2-7	TRBD2	TRBV6-6	.	CASKPNSGSYEQYF	TGTGCCAGCAAACCCAATAGCGGGTCCTACGAGCAGTACTTC
TRBJ2-2	.	TRBV4-3	.	CASSPARTVNTGELFF	TGCGCCAGCAGCCCTGCCCGGACAGTGAACACCGGGGAGCTGTTTTTT
TRBJ2-7	TRBD2	TRBV20-1	.	CSAGGVSEQYF	TGCAGTGCTGGGGGGGTGTCCGAGCAGTACTTC
TRBJ1-5	.	TRBV5-4	.	CASSSAGQPQHF	TGTGCCAGCAGCTCCGCCGGTCAGCCCCAGCATTTT
TRBJ2-2	.	TRBV29-1	.	CSVAPVTGELFF	TGCAGCGTTGCCCCGGTCACCGGGGAGCTGTTTTTT
TRBJ1-3	.	TRBV7-2	.	CASSLGGTYSGNTIYF	TGTGCCAGCAGCTTAGGGGGGACTTACTCTGGAAACACCATATATTTT
TRBJ1-2	.	TRBV19	.	CASSIEAVYGYTF	TGTGCCAGTAGTATAGAAGCGGTCTATGGCTACACCTTC
TRBJ2-5	TRBD2	TRBV7-9	few	CASTLQGLAGLETQYF	TGTGCCAGCACCTTGCAAGGACTAGCGGGACTAGAGACCCAGTACTTC
TRBJ2-5	TRBD1	TRBV7-6	.	CASSLGQGNQETQYF	TGTGCCAGCAGCTTAGGACAGGGGAACCAAGAGACCCAGTACTTC
TRBJ2-2	.	TRBV6-5	.	CASSYSGSGELFF	TGTGCCAGCAGTTACTCCGGTAGCGGGGAGCTGTTTTTT
TRBJ2-7	TRBD1	TRBV19	.	CASSITGAYEQYF	TGTGCCAGTAGTATAACAGGGGCCTACGAGCAGTACTTC
TRBJ2-7	.	TRBV11-2	.	CASSLRLGLHEQYF	TGTGCCAGCAGCTTGAGGCTGGGGCTCCACGAGCAGTACTTC
TRBJ2-3	TRBD1	TRBV27	.	CASSQTSRDRGGLDTQYF	TGTGCCAGCAGTCAAACCAGTAGGGACAGGGGAGGATTGGATACGCAGTATTTT
TRBJ1-1	TRBD1	TRBV6-1	once	CASTKDRGGTEAFF	TGTGCCAGCACAAAGGACAGGGGAGGCACTGAAGCTTTCTTT
TRBJ2-7	TRBD1	TRBV6-6	.	CASSPEGQGAPEQYF	TGTGCCAGCAGTCCAGAGGGACAGGGGGCGCCCGAGCAGTACTTC
TRBJ2-1	TRBD2	TRBV30	.	CAWSMGGYSEQFF	TGTGCCTGGAGTATGGGAGGGTATAGTGAGCAGTTCTTC
TRBJ1-6	.	TRBV4-3	few	CASSQERRGSPLHF	TGCGCCAGCAGCCAAGAACGGAGGGGTTCACCCCTCCACTTT
TRBJ2-7	.	TRBV27	.	CASSSTYEQYF	TGTGCCAGCAGTTCAACCTACGAGCAGTACTTC
TRBJ2-1	.	TRBV13	.	CASSPSLEAYNEQFF	TGTGCCAGCAGCCCCTCGTTGGAGGCCTACAATGAGCAGTTCTTC
TRBJ2-1	.	TRBV14	.	CASSQGRYEQFF	TGTGCCAGCAGCCAAGGGAGGTATGAGCAGTTCTTC
TRBJ2-1	.	TRBV5-1	.	CASSLVQAGGYNEQFF	TGCGCCAGCAGCTTAGTGCAGGCCGGTGGATACAATGAGCAGTTCTTC
TRBJ2-7	.	TRBV2	once	CASSVGGRYEQYF	TGTGCCAGCAGTGTGGGGGGACGGTACGAGCAGTACTTC